Below are 30 T cell receptor beta chains sequenced from a single sample in a study of T cells in localized non-small cell lung cancer. Produced via immunoSEQ multiplex PCR; TCRdb's table is partial and in-frame only. The sample contains about 11,000 clones, roughly 82% of which appear only once. The sample in question was peripheral blood mononuclear cells, obtained before any cancer treatment. These receptor sequences come from a female donor of 60 years or more with stage II lung adenocarcinoma.

This clone was seen just once. The chain joins TRBV4-2 to TRBJ2-7; a weak D match, TRBD1 (6 bases). V lost 3 bases and J lost 2, with 14 bases in between. Germline V gives CDR1 LGHNA, CDR2 YNFKEQ. This CDR3 spans 15 amino acids. CDR3 DNA: TGTGCCAGCAGCCAGGCCGAAGGGGGTGCCTACGAGCAGTACTTC. Its translation: CASSQAEGGAYEQYF.

The chain combines TRBV6-5 with TRBJ2-5; D may be TRBD1 (5 bases). The V end lost 6 bases, the J end lost 3 bases, and 14 bases lay between the germline ends. Germline assignment: CDR1 MNHEY and CDR2 SVGAGI. The CDR3 spans 14 residues. The CDR3 sequence is CASRAQGGEETQYF. CDR3 coding DNA: TGTGCCAGCAGAGCTCAGGGTGGGGAAGAGACCCAGTACTTC.

This clone was detected only a few times. The chain uses TRBV2 and TRBJ2-2, with D perhaps TRBD2 (6 bases). There are 13 residues in the CDR3. Germline V gene lookup returns CDR1 SNHLY and CDR2 FYNNEI. V lost 6 bases to trimming and J lost 7 bases, with 12 bases between them. The CDR3 loop is CASRAREVGELFF. CDR3 nucleotides: TGTGCCAGCAGGGCCAGGGAGGTCGGGGAGCTGTTTTTT.

This chain links TRBV19 with TRBJ2-6; no clear D. CDR1 is LNHDA and CDR2 is SQIVND in the germline V gene (reference sequence). The CDR3 has 15 residues. Trimming took off 1 base at V and 0 bases at J, with 4 bases between the two ends. The CDR3 DNA follows: TGTGCCAGTAGTATAGGGAGCTCTGGGGCCAACGTCCTGACTTTC. It encodes CASSIGSSGANVLTF.

The chain carries TRBV30 and TRBJ1-2; D is ambiguous. V shed 2 bases and J shed 6 bases, with 10 bases lying between them. The V gene's germline CDR1 is GTSNPN and CDR2 SVGIG (reference sequence). This CDR3 is 12 amino acids long. CDR3 DNA: TGTGCCTGGAGTCCCCTCCAAAATGGCTACACCTTC. Its translation: CAWSPLQNGYTF.

The rearrangement uses TRBV30 and TRBJ2-7, with D tentatively TRBD1 (6 bases). The CDR3 has 13 amino acids. The germline V gene has CDR1 GTSNPN and CDR2 SVGIG (reference sequence). Trimming shortened V by 7 bases and J by 5 bases, and 18 bases separated the two germline ends. The DNA for the CDR3 is TGTGCCTTCCTCAGGGGCAGTCCCAACGAGCAGTACTTC. Amino acid sequence: CAFLRGSPNEQYF.

This clone was seen more than once but under ten times. V usage is TRBV7-2 and J usage is TRBJ2-1; possibly TRBD2 for D (5 bases). Germline CDR1 SGHTA, CDR2 FQGNSA. CDR3 length: 14 residues. V was pared by 5 bases and J by 9 bases, with 17 bases between. CDR3 protein: CASSPRLGASEQFF. The CDR3 bases are TGTGCCAGCAGCCCCCGCCTGGGAGCGAGTGAGCAGTTCTTC.

This sequence joins TRBV4-2 and TRBJ1-2, with D possibly matching TRBD1 (5 bases). This CDR3 is built from 15 residues. V gave up 0 bases and J gave up 8 bases, with 16 bases separating them. CDR1 is LGHNA and CDR2 is YNFKEQ in the germline V gene. Here the CDR3 reads CASSQEPGGGGGYTF. The CDR3 region has the DNA TGTGCCAGCAGCCAAGAGCCCGGGGGAGGTGGCGGCTACACCTTC.

V and J are TRBV4-2 and TRBJ2-7; perhaps D is TRBD1 or TRBD2 (5 bases each). From germline, CDR1 is LGHNA and CDR2 YNFKEQ. The V end was cut by 3 bases, the J end by 6 bases, with 18 bases between. This CDR3 spans 15 amino acids. The CDR3 region has the DNA TGTGCCAGCAGCCAGAGGGCAGGGTCATGGTTCGAGCAGTACTTC. It yields the protein CASSQRAGSWFEQYF.

The chain joins TRBV7-2 to TRBJ1-5, with unresolved D. Per germline, CDR1 SGHTA and CDR2 FQGNSA. The CDR3 length is 13 residues. The V end lost 1 base, the J end lost 9 bases, and 10 bases lay between the germline ends. DNA of the CDR3: TGTGCCAGCAGCTTAGTAGTGGAGGGGCCCCAGCATTTT. The encoded protein is CASSLVVEGPQHF.

The chain links TRBV7-9 to TRBJ2-7; a weak D match, TRBD2 (5 bases). The V end was cut by 5 bases, the J end by 5 bases, with 13 bases between. This CDR3 contains 13 residues. CDR1 SEHNR and CDR2 FQNEAQ come from the germline V gene (reference sequence). This CDR3 reads CASSRGQDDEQYF. CDR3 DNA: TGTGCCAGCAGCCGAGGGCAGGACGACGAGCAGTACTTC. Supplemented by reference TRBV7-9 and TRBJ2-7, the full variable domain reads DTGVSQNPRHKITKRGQNVTFRCDPISEHNRLYWYRQTLGQGPEFLTYFQNEAQLEKSRLLSDRFSAERPKGSFSTLEIQRTEQGDSAMYLCASSRGQDDEQYFGPGTRLTVT.

V gene TRBV19 combines with J gene TRBJ2-3; 7 bases are shared with TRBD1. Looked up from germline, CDR1 is LNHDA and CDR2 is SQIVND (reference sequence). Trimming cost V 6 bases and J 6 bases; bases outside gene matches: 12. CDR3 length: 15 residues. The CDR3 DNA sequence: TGTGCCAGTAGGCAAACAGGGGTCTTGTCGGATACGCAGTATTTT. Translating it yields CASRQTGVLSDTQYF. Drawing the rest from reference TRBV19 and TRBJ2-3, the complete variable domain is DGGITQSPKYLFRKEGQNVTLSCEQNLNHDAMYWYRQDPGQGLRLIYYSQIVNDFQKGDIAEGYSVSREKKESFPLTVTSAQKNPTAFYLCASRQTGVLSDTQYFGPGTRLTVL.

The chain joins TRBV4-1 to TRBJ1-2; D unresolved. Looked up from germline, CDR1 is MGHRA and CDR2 is YSYEKL. The CDR3 runs 16 residues. Trimming removed 0 bases from V and 5 bases from J, with 16 bases in between. This CDR3 reads CASSQDVSSGFYGYTF. CDR3 DNA sequence: TGCGCCAGCAGCCAAGATGTATCTTCCGGGTTTTATGGCTACACCTTC.

CDR3 residues: CASSYLGPGEQPQHF. Here the CDR3 DNA reads TGTGCCAGCAGTTACCTCGGGCCGGGAGAACAGCCCCAGCATTTT. The chain combines TRBV28 with TRBJ1-5; D is unresolved. V was trimmed by 4 bases and J by 7 bases, leaving 17 bases between them. CDR3 length: 15 residues. The germline V gene has CDR1 MDHEN and CDR2 SYDVKM.

This sequence joins TRBV18 and TRBJ2-1; D is uncertain. The CDR3 extends over 13 amino acids. V was pared by 1 base and J by 2 bases, with 3 bases between. Germline CDR1 is KGHSH and CDR2 is LQKENI. CDR3 sequence: CASSPQPYNEQFF. For the CDR3, the DNA is TGTGCCAGCTCACCACAGCCCTACAATGAGCAGTTCTTC.

V is TRBV7-8 and J is TRBJ2-1, with 9 positions matching TRBD2. CDR3 length: 18 amino acids. The germline V gene has CDR1 SGHVS and CDR2 FQNEAQ. V lost 4 bases, J lost 4 bases, and 14 bases stayed unmatched. The CDR3 reads CASSSSGSSGRRYNEQFF. CDR3 DNA sequence: TGTGCCAGCAGCTCATCGGGGAGTAGCGGGAGAAGATACAATGAGCAGTTCTTC.

V is TRBV15 and J is TRBJ2-5; D is unresolved. The V gene lost 1 base and the J gene lost 1 base, with 4 bases spanning the gap. CDR1 and CDR2 from the germline V gene are LNHNV and YYDKDF (reference sequence). The CDR3 spans 13 residues. CDR3 protein: CATSRGIQETQYF. Written as DNA, the CDR3 is TGTGCCACCAGCAGAGGGATCCAAGAGACCCAGTACTTC. The whole variable domain, filled in from reference TRBV15 and TRBJ2-5, reads DAMVIQNPRYQVTQFGKPVTLSCSQTLNHNVMYWYQQKSSQAPKLLFHYYDKDFNNEADTPDNFQSRRPNTSFCFLDIRSPGLGDTAMYLCATSRGIQETQYFGPGTRLLVL.

This rearrangement joins TRBV7-8 to TRBJ1-5; no firm D call. This CDR3 is 15 amino acids long. V lost 0 bases, J lost 5 bases, and 11 bases lay in between. Germline CDR1 is SGHVS and CDR2 is FQNEAQ. The CDR3, as DNA: TGTGCCAGCAGCTTAGCGCGTAGAGATCATCAGCCCCAGCATTTT. Amino acid sequence: CASSLARRDHQPQHF.

This chain links TRBV29-1 with TRBJ2-3; tentative D call: TRBD1 (5 bases). Germline loops: CDR1 SQVTM, CDR2 ANQGSEA. The CDR3 has 14 residues. The ends were cut back, 2 bases at V and 9 bases at J, with 18 bases in the middle. Here the CDR3 reads CSVESWGVVGTQYF. The CDR3 DNA follows: TGCAGCGTTGAATCTTGGGGCGTGGTAGGGACGCAGTATTTT.

This chain connects TRBV11-2 to TRBJ2-3, with 11 bases lining up with TRBD2. Germline V gives CDR1 SGHAT, CDR2 FQNNGV. CDR3 length: 15 residues. Trimming took 5 bases from V and 6 from J; bases not matched to a gene: 7. The CDR3 spells CASSLLAGVPDTQYF. CDR3 nucleotides: TGTGCCAGCAGCCTACTAGCGGGAGTACCGGATACGCAGTATTTT.

The rearrangement joins TRBV6-5 to TRBJ1-3, with 7 bases lining up with TRBD1. In germline, CDR1 is MNHEY, CDR2 SVGAGI. The CDR3 totals 12 residues. The ends lost 6 bases at V and 10 bases at J; junction bases unmatched: 6. The CDR3 DNA sequence: TGTGCCAGCAGGACAGGGACGACAACCATATATTTT. Its translation: CASRTGTTTIYF.

The gene calls are TRBV6-6 and TRBJ2-7, with a weak D call TRBD2 (6 bases). V was pared by 0 bases and J by 0 bases, with 9 bases between. This CDR3 comprises 15 residues. The V gene's germline CDR1 is MNHNY and CDR2 SVGAGI (reference sequence). The CDR3 loop is CASSYSGGTSYEQYF. The CDR3 DNA follows: TGTGCCAGCAGTTACTCGGGCGGGACCTCCTACGAGCAGTACTTC.

V gene TRBV11-3 combines with J gene TRBJ2-2; 10 positions agree with TRBD1. The CDR3 contains 16 residues. CDR1 SGHNT and CDR2 YENEEA come from the germline V gene. V was pared by 5 bases and J by 6 bases, with 9 bases of the junction left unmatched. CDR3 loop: CASSGQTGGSSGELFF. The CDR3, as DNA: TGTGCCAGCAGCGGTCAGACAGGGGGCTCGTCCGGGGAGCTGTTTTTT.

This clone was picked up a small number of times. This chain uses TRBV4-2 with TRBJ2-2; TRBD1 aligns across 8 bases. V shed 0 bases and J 2 bases; nucleotides not matched to a gene: 2. Germline values: CDR1 LGHNA, CDR2 YNFKEQ. The CDR3 is 16 residues long. Here the CDR3 DNA reads TGTGCCAGCAGCCAAGAGACAGGGGCTAACACCGGGGAGCTGTTTTTT. Residues: CASSQETGANTGELFF.

The chain uses TRBV19 and TRBJ1-2; unclear D gene. Trimming stripped 3 bases from V and 0 bases from J, with 17 bases between. The germline CDR1 and CDR2 sequences are LNHDA and SQIVND (reference sequence). The CDR3 is made up of 17 amino acids. CDR3 coding DNA: TGTGCCAGTAGTATCGAAGCGTCTTGGGAGTCTAACTATGGCTACACCTTC. As protein: CASSIEASWESNYGYTF.

The chain combines TRBV18 with TRBJ1-1; no definite D call. Trimming pared 2 bases from V and 1 base from J, leaving 14 bases between. CDR1 and CDR2 (germline): KGHSH, LQKENI. The CDR3 spans 16 residues. CDR3 sequence (DNA): TGTGCCAGCTCACCAGCCGCAAGCAGAGGGAACACTGAAGCTTTCTTT. It yields the protein CASSPAASRGNTEAFF.

This clone was recorded once. DNA for the CDR3: TGCAGCGTGGGGGGACAGGGGTTTGAAAAACTGTTTTTT. This translates into CSVGGQGFEKLFF. The chain has TRBV29-1 and TRBJ1-4; 10 nucleotides agree with TRBD1. Germline CDR1 and CDR2: SQVTM and ANQGSEA. The CDR3 has 13 residues. V lost 6 bases and J lost 7; bases outside the gene matches: 5.

V gene TRBV5-1 combines with J gene TRBJ2-2; D gene ambiguous. CDR1 is SGHRS, CDR2 YFSETQ, per germline. The CDR3 has 14 residues. Trimming removed 1 base at V and 1 base at J, with 5 bases between. The CDR3, as DNA: TGCGCCAGCAGCTTGTTTGGGAACACCGGGGAGCTGTTTTTT. It is translated as CASSLFGNTGELFF.

In this sample, this clone turned up once. This rearrangement joins TRBV30 to TRBJ2-5; 11 bases fit TRBD2. Losses at the gene ends were 3 bases for V and 5 bases for J; bases not matched to a gene: 5. The CDR3 runs to 14 residues. Per the germline V gene, CDR1 is GTSNPN and CDR2 is SVGIG (reference sequence). CDR3 DNA sequence: TGTGCCTGGAGGCTAGCGGGAGGACGGGAGACCCAGTACTTC. Its translation is CAWRLAGGRETQYF.

The chain recombines TRBV7-2 with TRBJ1-3; possibly TRBD1 for D (5 bases). The V end was cut by 1 base, the J end by 4 bases, with 11 bases between. In germline, CDR1 is SGHTA, CDR2 FQGNSA. The CDR3 runs 15 residues. CDR3 DNA sequence: TGTGCCAGCAGCTTAGTCTCCGGGGGAGGAAACACCATATATTTT. Its protein product is CASSLVSGGGNTIYF.